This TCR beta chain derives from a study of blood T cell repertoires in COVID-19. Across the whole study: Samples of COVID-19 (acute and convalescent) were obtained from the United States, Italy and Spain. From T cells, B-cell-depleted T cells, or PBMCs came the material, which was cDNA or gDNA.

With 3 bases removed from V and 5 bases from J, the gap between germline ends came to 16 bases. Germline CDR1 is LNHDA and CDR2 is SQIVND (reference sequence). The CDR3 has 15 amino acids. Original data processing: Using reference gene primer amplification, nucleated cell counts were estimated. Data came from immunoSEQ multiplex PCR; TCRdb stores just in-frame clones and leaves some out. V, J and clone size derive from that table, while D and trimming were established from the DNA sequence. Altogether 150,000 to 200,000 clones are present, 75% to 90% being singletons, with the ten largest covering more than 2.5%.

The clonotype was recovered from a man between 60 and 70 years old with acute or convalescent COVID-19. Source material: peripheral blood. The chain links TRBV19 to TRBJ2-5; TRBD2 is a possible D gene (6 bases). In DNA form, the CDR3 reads TGTGCCAGTAGTATCGGCCTAGCGTTTGGGGAGACCCAGTACTTC. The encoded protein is CASSIGLAFGETQYF.